Each of the 28 T cell receptor beta chains below was sequenced from the same sample in a study of blood T cells in healthy people across ages. Through a sample-barcoded 5' primer and a J-beta primer mix, a second PCR was run for 7 to 11 cycles. TCRdb called the 5' RACE reads again in MiXCR, with one record for every CDR3 protein. The data hold 580,000 or so distinct CDR3 sequences, with roughly 48% observed a single time. The source material was blood. All receptors derive from a man of 80 years or more in good health.

This chain connects TRBV12-3 or TRBV12-4 to TRBJ1-5; D perhaps matches TRBD1 (6 bases). Trimming left V 5 bases short and J 7 bases short, with 15 bases between. The CDR3 is 14 residues long. The CDR3 is CASSQTGSGQPQHF. The DNA of the CDR3 is TGTGCCAGCAGTCAAACAGGGTCGGGGCAGCCCCAGCATTTT.

V and J are TRBV18 and TRBJ1-3; possible D gene TRBD1, 5 bases. The CDR3 has 15 amino acids. In germline, CDR1 is KGHSH, CDR2 LQKENI. The ends were cut back, 4 bases at V and 1 base at J, with 11 bases in the middle. The CDR3 spells CASSRGGESGNTIYF. CDR3 DNA: TGTGCCAGCTCACGAGGAGGGGAGTCTGGAAACACCATATATTTT.

V and J are TRBV29-1 and TRBJ2-2, with TRBD1 matching 7 bases. In germline, CDR1 is SQVTM, CDR2 ANQGSEA. The CDR3 is made up of 13 amino acids. The J segment lost 1 base and the V segment lost 6 bases, leaving 2 bases of the junction unmatched. The CDR3: CSVRTGNTGELFF. The DNA for the CDR3 is TGCAGCGTCAGGACAGGGAACACCGGGGAGCTGTTTTTT.

This clonotype turned up a few times. This rearrangement joins TRBV6-5 to TRBJ1-3; D gene unclear. V was shortened by 8 bases and J by 0 bases, with 17 bases between the two germline ends. The CDR3 runs to 16 residues. Germline V CDR1 and CDR2: MNHEY, SVGAGI. CDR3 residues: CASQNYQDISGNTIYF. Here the CDR3 DNA reads TGTGCCAGCCAAAACTACCAGGATATCTCTGGAAACACCATATATTTT.

A few counts support this clonotype. This chain joins TRBV3-1 and TRBJ2-7, with 7 bases identical to TRBD2. Looked up from germline, CDR1 is LGHDT and CDR2 is YNNKEL (reference sequence). Unmatched junction bases numbered 11, after V lost 0 bases and J lost 3 bases. This CDR3 has 17 amino acids. Written as DNA, the CDR3 is TGTGCCAGCAGCCAAGAATGGGCGGGAGTGAACTACTACGAGCAGTACTTC. Amino acids: CASSQEWAGVNYYEQYF.

This clonotype was found a few times. V gene TRBV9 combines with J gene TRBJ2-7; D gene uncertain. Per germline, CDR1 SGDLS and CDR2 YYNGEE. V lost 1 base and J 0 bases, leaving 8 bases between the germline ends. This CDR3 is 14 amino acids long. The CDR3 loop is CASSVSAGSYEQYF. CDR3 bases: TGTGCCAGCAGCGTATCGGCAGGCTCCTACGAGCAGTACTTC.

On this clonotype: Germline and junction disagree at one end, which may indicate a read error. The V gene is TRBV7-9, the J gene TRBJ2-3, with D uncertain. Germline V gene data show CDR1 as SEHNR and CDR2 as FQNEAQ (reference sequence). CDR3 length: 10 amino acids. CDR3 protein: CTSSLGPQYF. In DNA, the CDR3 is TGTACCAGCAGCCTCGGGCCGCAGTATTTT.

The chain recombines TRBV18 with TRBJ2-1; no firm D call. V was shortened by 8 bases and J by 0 bases, with 14 bases between the two germline ends. From germline, CDR1 is KGHSH and CDR2 LQKENI. CDR3 size: 15 residues. The CDR3 here is CASHGPINSYNEQFF. As DNA, the CDR3 is TGTGCCAGCCACGGCCCGATAAACTCCTACAATGAGCAGTTCTTC. Supplemented by reference TRBV18 and TRBJ2-1, the full variable domain reads NAGVMQNPRHLVRRRGQEARLRCSPMKGHSHVYWYRQLPEEGLKFMVYLQKENIIDESGMPKERFSAEFPKEGPSILRIQQVVRGDSAAYFCASHGPINSYNEQFFGPGTRLTVL.

In the case of this clonotype: At one end, the junction sequence differs from germline, possibly due to a read error. The chain joins TRBV11-2 to TRBJ2-3, with TRBD2 matching over 8 bases. The CDR3 contains 15 residues. Germline assignment: CDR1 SGHAT and CDR2 FQNNGV. CDR3 in DNA: TGTGCCAGCAGCCCCTGGACTAGCAGCACGGATACGCAGTATTTT. Encoded protein: CASSPWTSSTDTQYF.

This clonotype was seen more than once but under ten times. The chain employs TRBV4-3 and TRBJ2-7; TRBD2 matches 7 bases. V trimming: 3 bases; J trimming: 7 bases; junction bases outside the gene matches: 18. The CDR3 length is 17 residues. CDR1 is LGHNA and CDR2 is YSLEER in the germline V gene. The CDR3 loop is CASSQTPAGLPNGEQYF. In DNA form, the CDR3 reads TGCGCCAGCAGCCAGACCCCGGCGGGACTACCTAATGGAGAGCAGTACTTC.

The chain carries TRBV5-1 and TRBJ2-5; TRBD1 agrees at 7 bases. V lost 0 bases and J lost 5; bases outside the gene matches: 7. Germline V gene sequence: CDR1 SGHRS, CDR2 YFSETQ. The CDR3 contains 15 residues. The CDR3 sequence: CASSLATGYRETQYF. DNA for the CDR3: TGCGCCAGCAGCTTGGCGACAGGGTACCGGGAGACCCAGTACTTC.

This clonotype showed up just a few times. The V call is TRBV20-1, the J call TRBJ2-1; 11 nucleotides align to TRBD2. The germline V gene encodes CDR1 DFQATT and CDR2 SNEGSKA (reference sequence). After removal of 1 base from V and 0 bases from J, the junction contained 5 bases not matched to a gene. This CDR3 is built from 17 residues. The CDR3 region has the DNA TGCAGTGCTAGAGTAGCGGGAGGGCCGAGCTCCTACAATGAGCAGTTCTTC. This gives the protein CSARVAGGPSSYNEQFF.

The chain carries TRBV20-1 and TRBJ2-7, with TRBD2 matching over 11 bases. Germline V gene lookup returns CDR1 DFQATT and CDR2 SNEGSKA (reference sequence). There are 15 residues in the CDR3. Trimming removed 1 base from V and 2 bases from J; junction bases left unmatched: 4. The CDR3 DNA reads as TGCAGTGCTAGAGGGACTAGCGGGTTTCCCTACGAGCAGTACTTC. Its protein product is CSARGTSGFPYEQYF.

The V call is TRBV6-5, the J call TRBJ2-2, with D perhaps being TRBD1 or TRBD2 (5 bases each). Germline CDR1 is MNHEY and CDR2 is SVGAGI. The CDR3 length is 13 residues. Trimming took off 9 bases at V and 3 bases at J, with 11 bases between the two ends. The CDR3 loop is CARQGVDTGELFF. CDR3 DNA: TGTGCCAGGCAGGGAGTAGACACCGGGGAGCTGTTTTTT.

This clonotype was picked up many times. The chain combines TRBV6-5 with TRBJ1-4; tentative D call: TRBD1 (6 bases). The CDR3 is 17 amino acids. With 3 bases removed from V and 6 bases from J, the gap between germline ends came to 20 bases. Germline assignment: CDR1 MNHEY and CDR2 SVGAGI. The chain's CDR3 is CASSYQTPGASDEKLFF. The CDR3 DNA is TGTGCCAGCAGTTATCAAACACCAGGGGCTTCGGATGAAAAACTGTTTTTT.

The chain combines TRBV4-3 with TRBJ1-6; TRBD1 aligns across 8 bases. Germline CDR1 is LGHNA and CDR2 is YSLEER. The CDR3 has 17 residues. V shed 5 bases and J 0 bases; nucleotides not matched to a gene: 6. CDR3: CASSGDRRSSYNSPLHF. CDR3 coding DNA: TGCGCCAGCAGCGGGGACAGGCGGAGCTCCTATAATTCACCCCTCCACTTT.

The chain uses TRBV20-1 and TRBJ2-1; 12 positions match TRBD2. Trimming removed 0 bases from V and 0 bases from J; junction bases left unmatched: 9. From germline, CDR1 is DFQATT and CDR2 SNEGSKA (reference sequence). CDR3 length: 19 residues. The CDR3 region has the DNA TGCAGTGCTAGAGATGATGGGCTAGCGGGGGGGCCCTCCTACAATGAGCAGTTCTTC. Translating it yields CSARDDGLAGGPSYNEQFF.

The V gene is TRBV9, the J gene TRBJ2-3; D perhaps matches TRBD1 (5 bases). V lost 0 bases to trimming and J lost 2 bases, with 10 bases between them. The germline V gene has CDR1 SGDLS and CDR2 YYNGEE. The CDR3 extends over 15 amino acids. The CDR3 DNA reads TGTGCCAGCAGCGTAGGATCAGGACACACAGATACGCAGTATTTT. Translation gives CASSVGSGHTDTQYF.

This chain links TRBV9 with TRBJ2-1; tentative D call: TRBD2 (5 bases). CDR1 and CDR2 from the germline V gene are SGDLS and YYNGEE. Trimming removed 3 bases at V and 2 bases at J, with 12 bases between. This CDR3 is 15 amino acids long. CDR3 sequence: CASSEEGSPYNEQFF. In DNA form, the CDR3 reads TGTGCCAGCAGCGAAGAGGGATCCCCCTACAATGAGCAGTTCTTC. Together with reference TRBV9 and TRBJ2-1, the CDR3 gives the full variable domain: DSGVTQTPKHLITATGQRVTLRCSPRSGDLSVYWYQQSLDQGLQFLIQYYNGEERAKGNILERFSAQQFPDLHSELNLSSLELGDSALYFCASSEEGSPYNEQFFGPGTRLTVL.

The table lists this clonotype with a count of one. The rearrangement links TRBV20-1 to TRBJ2-5; perhaps TRBD1 as D (5 bases). V gave up 1 base and J gave up 11 bases, with 20 bases separating them. The CDR3 has 14 residues. Germline V gene lookup returns CDR1 DFQATT and CDR2 SNEGSKA (reference sequence). The CDR3 reads CSARGDRLIMEQYF. The DNA for the CDR3 is TGCAGTGCTAGAGGCGACAGACTCATCATGGAGCAGTACTTC.

The chain employs TRBV29-1 and TRBJ2-3, with a weak D call TRBD2 (6 bases). The germline CDR1 and CDR2 sequences are SQVTM and ANQGSEA. V was shortened by 2 bases and J by 2 bases, with 11 bases between the two germline ends. CDR3 length equals 14 residues. The CDR3 sequence is CSVEIGGITDTQYF. The CDR3 DNA reads TGCAGCGTTGAAATCGGAGGGATCACAGATACGCAGTATTTT.

This clonotype was picked up a small number of times. The chain has TRBV20-1 and TRBJ2-3, with a weak D call TRBD2 (6 bases). The CDR3 totals 14 residues. V lost 4 bases and J lost 1, with 12 bases in between. Germline V gene lookup returns CDR1 DFQATT and CDR2 SNEGSKA (reference sequence). This chain's CDR3 is CSAKPTRRTDTQYF. The CDR3 nucleotides read TGCAGTGCTAAACCGACTAGACGCACAGATACGCAGTATTTT.

This sequence joins TRBV20-1 and TRBJ2-3; D gene ambiguous. The length of the CDR3 is 12 residues. CDR1 and CDR2 from the germline V gene are DFQATT and SNEGSKA (reference sequence). Trimming removed 3 bases from V and 1 base from J, with 5 bases in between. CDR3 region: CSASRGTDTQYF. The CDR3 DNA is TGCAGTGCTAGTCGTGGCACAGATACGCAGTATTTT.

The rearrangement joins TRBV20-1 to TRBJ2-7, with D possibly being TRBD1 or TRBD2 (5 bases each). Germline CDR1 and CDR2: DFQATT and SNEGSKA (reference sequence). V was shortened by 1 base and J by 3 bases, with 10 bases between the two germline ends. This CDR3 spans 13 amino acids. CDR3 region: CSARVPGRYEQYF. CDR3 DNA: TGCAGTGCTAGAGTCCCGGGACGCTACGAGCAGTACTTC.

The genes are TRBV7-2 and TRBJ2-1, with a weak D call TRBD2 (6 bases). V was shortened by 5 bases and J by 0 bases, with 14 bases between the two germline ends. The CDR3 covers 16 residues. Germline V gene data show CDR1 as SGHTA and CDR2 as FQGNSA. The CDR3, as DNA: TGTGCCAGCAGCGCCCAATCCGGGAGCTCCTACAATGAGCAGTTCTTC. It yields the protein CASSAQSGSSYNEQFF.

This chain links TRBV13 with TRBJ2-3; D perhaps matches TRBD2 (6 bases). Germline V gives CDR1 PRHDT, CDR2 FYEKMQ (reference sequence). The V end was cut by 2 bases, the J end by 1 base, with 13 bases between. The CDR3 covers 16 residues. CDR3 in amino acids: CASSLRLGEGTDTQYF. The CDR3, as DNA: TGTGCCAGCAGCTTAAGACTAGGGGAGGGCACAGATACGCAGTATTTT.

This clonotype occurred many times. This rearrangement joins TRBV6-5 to TRBJ2-1; D is perhaps TRBD2 (6 bases). The germline V gene has CDR1 MNHEY and CDR2 SVGAGI. The CDR3 runs 15 residues. V was cut by 2 bases and J by 10 bases, with 18 bases left in between. The CDR3 region has the DNA TGTGCCAGCAGTTACCTCCATGGGGGGAGAGAGGAGCAGTTCTTC. Translated, it gives CASSYLHGGREEQFF.

V gene TRBV20-1 combines with J gene TRBJ2-5; TRBD2 might be the D (6 bases). Germline lookup yields CDR1 DFQATT and CDR2 SNEGSKA (reference sequence). V lost 1 base to trimming and J lost 4 bases, with 10 bases between them. This CDR3 region has 13 residues. The CDR3 sequence is CSARVLAGETQYF. In nucleotides, the CDR3 is TGCAGTGCTAGAGTACTAGCAGGAGAGACCCAGTACTTC.